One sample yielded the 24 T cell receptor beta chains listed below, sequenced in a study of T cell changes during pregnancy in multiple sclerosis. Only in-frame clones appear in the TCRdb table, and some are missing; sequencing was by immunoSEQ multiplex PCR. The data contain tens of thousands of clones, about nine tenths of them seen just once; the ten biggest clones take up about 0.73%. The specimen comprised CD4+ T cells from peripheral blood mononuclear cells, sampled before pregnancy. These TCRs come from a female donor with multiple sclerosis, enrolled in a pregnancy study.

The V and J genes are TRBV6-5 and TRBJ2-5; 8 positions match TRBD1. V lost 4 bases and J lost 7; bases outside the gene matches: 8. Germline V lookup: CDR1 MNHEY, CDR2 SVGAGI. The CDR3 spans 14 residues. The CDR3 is CASSSSDRAGTQYF. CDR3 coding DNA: TGTGCCAGCAGTTCCTCGGACAGGGCGGGGACCCAGTACTTC.

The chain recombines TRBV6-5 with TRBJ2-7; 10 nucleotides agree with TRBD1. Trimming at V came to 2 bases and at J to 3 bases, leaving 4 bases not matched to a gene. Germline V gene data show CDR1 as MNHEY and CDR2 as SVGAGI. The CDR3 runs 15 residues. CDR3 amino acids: CASSYRDRGFYEQYF. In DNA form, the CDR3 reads TGTGCCAGCAGTTACCGGGACAGGGGTTTCTACGAGCAGTACTTC.

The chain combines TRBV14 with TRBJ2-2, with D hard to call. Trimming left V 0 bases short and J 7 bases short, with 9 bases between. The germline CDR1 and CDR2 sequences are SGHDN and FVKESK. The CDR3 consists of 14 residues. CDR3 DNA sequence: TGTGCCAGCAGCCAAGAGACTTTTGACGGGGAGCTGTTTTTT. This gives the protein CASSQETFDGELFF.

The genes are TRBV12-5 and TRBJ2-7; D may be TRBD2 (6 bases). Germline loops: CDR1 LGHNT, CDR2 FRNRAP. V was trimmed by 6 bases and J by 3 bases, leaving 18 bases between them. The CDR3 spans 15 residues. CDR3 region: CASGPPGGSGYEQYF. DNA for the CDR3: TGTGCTAGTGGCCCCCCCGGGGGTTCCGGCTACGAGCAGTACTTC.

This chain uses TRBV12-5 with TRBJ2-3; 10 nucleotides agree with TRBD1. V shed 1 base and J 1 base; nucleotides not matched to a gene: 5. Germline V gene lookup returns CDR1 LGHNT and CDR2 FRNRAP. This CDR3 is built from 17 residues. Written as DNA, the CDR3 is TGTGCTAGTGGTTTGGAAACCGGGACAGGGGGCACAGATACGCAGTATTTT. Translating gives CASGLETGTGGTDTQYF. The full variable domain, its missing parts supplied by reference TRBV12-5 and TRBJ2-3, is DARVTQTPRHKVTEMGQEVTMRCQPILGHNTVFWYRQTMMQGLELLAYFRNRAPLDDSGMPKDRFSAEMPDATLATLKIQPSEPRDSAVYFCASGLETGTGGTDTQYFGPGTRLTVL.

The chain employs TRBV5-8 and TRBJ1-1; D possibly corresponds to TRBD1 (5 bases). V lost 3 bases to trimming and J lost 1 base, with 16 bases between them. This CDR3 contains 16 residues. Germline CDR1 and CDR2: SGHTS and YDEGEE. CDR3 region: CASSWQGSTPNTEAFF. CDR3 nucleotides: TGTGCCAGCAGCTGGCAGGGTTCGACGCCGAACACTGAAGCTTTCTTT. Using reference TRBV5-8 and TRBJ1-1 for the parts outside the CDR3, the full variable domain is EAGVTQSPTHLIKTRGQQATLRCSPISGHTSVYWYQQALGLGLQFLLWYDEGEERNRGNFPPRFSGRQFPNYSSELNVNALELEDSALYLCASSWQGSTPNTEAFFGQGTRLTVV.

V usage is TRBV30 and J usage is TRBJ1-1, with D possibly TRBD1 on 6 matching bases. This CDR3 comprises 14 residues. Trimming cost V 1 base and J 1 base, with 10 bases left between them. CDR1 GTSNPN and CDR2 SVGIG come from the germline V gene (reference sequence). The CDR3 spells CAWSGTGRNTEAFF. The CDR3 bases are TGTGCCTGGAGTGGAACAGGGAGGAACACTGAAGCTTTCTTT.

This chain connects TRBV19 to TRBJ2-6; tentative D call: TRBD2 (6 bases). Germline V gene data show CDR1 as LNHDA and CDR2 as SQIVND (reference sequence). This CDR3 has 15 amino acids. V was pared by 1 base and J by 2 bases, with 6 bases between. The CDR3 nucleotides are TGTGCCAGTAGTATAGGCGGGGCTGGGGCCAACGTCCTGACTTTC. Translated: CASSIGGAGANVLTF.

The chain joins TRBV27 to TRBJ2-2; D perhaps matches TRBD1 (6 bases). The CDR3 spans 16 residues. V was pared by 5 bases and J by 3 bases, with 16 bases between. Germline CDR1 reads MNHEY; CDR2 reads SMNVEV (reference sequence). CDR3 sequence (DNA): TGTGCCAGCAGTCCACCCTCCGGACAGTACACCGGGGAGCTGTTTTTT. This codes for CASSPPSGQYTGELFF.

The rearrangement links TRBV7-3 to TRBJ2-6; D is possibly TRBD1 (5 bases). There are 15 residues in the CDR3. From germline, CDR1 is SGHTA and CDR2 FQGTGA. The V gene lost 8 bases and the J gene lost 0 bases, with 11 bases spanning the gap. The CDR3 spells CASSYRSSGANVLTF. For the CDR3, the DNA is TGTGCCAGCTCTTACAGGTCCTCTGGGGCCAACGTCCTGACTTTC.

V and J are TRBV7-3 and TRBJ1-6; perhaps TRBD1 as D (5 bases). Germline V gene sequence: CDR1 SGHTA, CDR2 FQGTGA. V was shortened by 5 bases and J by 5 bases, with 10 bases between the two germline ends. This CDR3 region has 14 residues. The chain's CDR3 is CASSRTPNNSPLHF. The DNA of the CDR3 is TGTGCCAGCAGCAGGACACCAAATAATTCACCCCTCCACTTT.

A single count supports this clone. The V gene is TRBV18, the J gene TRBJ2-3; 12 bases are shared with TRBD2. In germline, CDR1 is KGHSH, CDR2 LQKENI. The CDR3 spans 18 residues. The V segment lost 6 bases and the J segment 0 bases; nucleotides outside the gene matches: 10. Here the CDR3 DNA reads TGTGCCAGCTCTCAACTAGCGGGGGGTGTTTCTAGCACAGATACGCAGTATTTT. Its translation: CASSQLAGGVSSTDTQYF. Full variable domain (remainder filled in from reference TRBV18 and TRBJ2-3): NAGVMQNPRHLVRRRGQEARLRCSPMKGHSHVYWYRQLPEEGLKFMVYLQKENIIDESGMPKERFSAEFPKEGPSILRIQQVVRGDSAAYFCASSQLAGGVSSTDTQYFGPGTRLTVL.

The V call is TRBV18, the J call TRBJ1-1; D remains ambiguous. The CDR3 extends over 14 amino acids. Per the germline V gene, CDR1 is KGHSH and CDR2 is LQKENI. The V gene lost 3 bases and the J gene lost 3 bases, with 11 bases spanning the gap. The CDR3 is CASSPKAADTEAFF. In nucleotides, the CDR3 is TGTGCCAGCTCACCCAAGGCAGCGGACACTGAAGCTTTCTTT.

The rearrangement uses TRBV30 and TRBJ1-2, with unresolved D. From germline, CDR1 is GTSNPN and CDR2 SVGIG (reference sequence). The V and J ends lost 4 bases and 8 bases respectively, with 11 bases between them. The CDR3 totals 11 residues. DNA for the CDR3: TGTGCCTGGACCGCGGAGGGCGGCTACACCTTC. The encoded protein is CAWTAEGGYTF. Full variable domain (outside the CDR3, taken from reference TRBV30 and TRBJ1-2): SQTIHQWPATLVQPVGSPLSLECTVEGTSNPNLYWYRQAAGRGLQLLFYSVGIGQISSEVPQNLSASRPQDRQFILSSKKLLLSDSGFYLCAWTAEGGYTFGSGTRLTVV.

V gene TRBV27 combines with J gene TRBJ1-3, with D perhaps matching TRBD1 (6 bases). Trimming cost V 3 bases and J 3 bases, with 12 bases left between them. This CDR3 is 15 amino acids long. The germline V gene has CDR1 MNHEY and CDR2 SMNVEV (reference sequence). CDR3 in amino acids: CASSFQLGGGNTIYF. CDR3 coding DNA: TGTGCCAGCAGTTTTCAGTTAGGGGGTGGAAACACCATATATTTT.

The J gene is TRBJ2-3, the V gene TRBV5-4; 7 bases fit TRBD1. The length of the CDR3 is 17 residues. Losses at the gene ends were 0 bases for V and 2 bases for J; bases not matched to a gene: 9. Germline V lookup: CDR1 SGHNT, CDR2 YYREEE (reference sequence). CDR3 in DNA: TGTGCCAGCAGCTTGGCCCCGGGACAGAAGACCACAGATACGCAGTATTTT. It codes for CASSLAPGQKTTDTQYF. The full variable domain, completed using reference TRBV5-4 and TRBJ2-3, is ETGVTQSPTHLIKTRGQQVTLRCSSQSGHNTVSWYQQALGQGPQFIFQYYREEENGRGNFPPRFSGLQFPNYSSELNVNALELDDSALYLCASSLAPGQKTTDTQYFGPGTRLTVL.

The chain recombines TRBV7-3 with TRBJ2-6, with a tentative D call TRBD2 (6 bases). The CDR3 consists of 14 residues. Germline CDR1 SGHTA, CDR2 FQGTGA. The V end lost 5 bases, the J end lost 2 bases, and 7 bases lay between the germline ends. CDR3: CASSPGAGANVLTF. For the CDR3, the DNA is TGTGCCAGCAGCCCGGGGGCTGGGGCCAACGTCCTGACTTTC.

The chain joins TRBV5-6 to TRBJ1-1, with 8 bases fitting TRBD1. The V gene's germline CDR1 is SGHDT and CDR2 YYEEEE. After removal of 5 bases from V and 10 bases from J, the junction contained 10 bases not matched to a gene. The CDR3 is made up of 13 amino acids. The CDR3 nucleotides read TGTGCCAGCAGTCCAGACAGGGGTTGGGGAGCTTTCTTT. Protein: CASSPDRGWGAFF.

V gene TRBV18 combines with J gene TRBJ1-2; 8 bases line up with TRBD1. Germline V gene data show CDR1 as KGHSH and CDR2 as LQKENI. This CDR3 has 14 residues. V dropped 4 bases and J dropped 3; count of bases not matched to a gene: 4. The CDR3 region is CASSLNRGDYGYTF. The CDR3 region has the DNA TGTGCCAGCTCACTAAACAGGGGGGACTATGGCTACACCTTC.

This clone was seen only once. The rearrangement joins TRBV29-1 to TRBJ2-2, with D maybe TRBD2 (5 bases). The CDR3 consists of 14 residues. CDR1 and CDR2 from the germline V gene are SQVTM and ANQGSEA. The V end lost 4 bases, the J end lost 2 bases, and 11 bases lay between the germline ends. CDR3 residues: CSVGQRLNTGELFF. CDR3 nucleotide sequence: TGCAGCGTTGGGCAGAGACTAAACACCGGGGAGCTGTTTTTT.

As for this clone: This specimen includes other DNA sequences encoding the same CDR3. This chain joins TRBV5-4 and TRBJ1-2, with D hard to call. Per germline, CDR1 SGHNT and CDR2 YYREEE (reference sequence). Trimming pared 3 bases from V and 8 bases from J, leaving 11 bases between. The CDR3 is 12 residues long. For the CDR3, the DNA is TGTGCCAGCAGCTCGGTTGTAAGCGGCTACACCTTC. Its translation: CASSSVVSGYTF.

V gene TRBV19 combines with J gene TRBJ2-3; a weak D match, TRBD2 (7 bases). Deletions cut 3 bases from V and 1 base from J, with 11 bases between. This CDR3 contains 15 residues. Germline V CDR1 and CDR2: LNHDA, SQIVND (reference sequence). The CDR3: CASSIRRGRTDTQYF. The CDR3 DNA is TGTGCCAGTAGTATTAGGCGGGGGCGCACAGATACGCAGTATTTT.

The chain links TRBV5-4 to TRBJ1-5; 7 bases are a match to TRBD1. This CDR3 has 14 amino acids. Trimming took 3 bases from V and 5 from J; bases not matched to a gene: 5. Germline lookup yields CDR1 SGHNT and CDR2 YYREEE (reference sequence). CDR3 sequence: CASSSGTADQPQHF. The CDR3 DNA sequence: TGTGCCAGCAGCTCCGGGACAGCCGATCAGCCCCAGCATTTT.

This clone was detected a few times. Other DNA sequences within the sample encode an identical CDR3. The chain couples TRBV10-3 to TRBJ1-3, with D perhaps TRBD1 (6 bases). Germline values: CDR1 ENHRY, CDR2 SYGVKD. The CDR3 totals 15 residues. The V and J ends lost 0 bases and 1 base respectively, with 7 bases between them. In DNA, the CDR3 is TGTGCCATCAGTGAGTCAGGGGGATCTGGAAACACCATATATTTT. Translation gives CAISESGGSGNTIYF.